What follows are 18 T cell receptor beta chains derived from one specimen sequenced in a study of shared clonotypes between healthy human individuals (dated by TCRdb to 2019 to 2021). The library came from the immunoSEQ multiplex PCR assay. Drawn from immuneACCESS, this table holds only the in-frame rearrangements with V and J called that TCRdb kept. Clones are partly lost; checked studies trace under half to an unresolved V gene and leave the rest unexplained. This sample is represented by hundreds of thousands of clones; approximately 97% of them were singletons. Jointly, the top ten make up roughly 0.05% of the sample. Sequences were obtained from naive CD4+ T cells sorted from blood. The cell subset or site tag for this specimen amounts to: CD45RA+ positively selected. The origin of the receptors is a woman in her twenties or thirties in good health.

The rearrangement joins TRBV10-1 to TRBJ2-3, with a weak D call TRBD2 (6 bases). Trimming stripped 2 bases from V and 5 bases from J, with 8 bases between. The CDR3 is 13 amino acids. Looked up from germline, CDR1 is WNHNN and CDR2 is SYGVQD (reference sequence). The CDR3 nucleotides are TGCGCCAGCAGTGAGGCGGGACTAGATACGCAGTATTTT. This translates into CASSEAGLDTQYF.

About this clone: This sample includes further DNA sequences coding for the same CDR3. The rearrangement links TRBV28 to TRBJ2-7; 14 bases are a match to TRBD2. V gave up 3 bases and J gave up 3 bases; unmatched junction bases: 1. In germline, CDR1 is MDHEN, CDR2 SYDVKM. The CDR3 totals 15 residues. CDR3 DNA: TGTGCCAGCAGTTTTGGGACTAGCGGGAGCTACGAGCAGTACTTC. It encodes CASSFGTSGSYEQYF.

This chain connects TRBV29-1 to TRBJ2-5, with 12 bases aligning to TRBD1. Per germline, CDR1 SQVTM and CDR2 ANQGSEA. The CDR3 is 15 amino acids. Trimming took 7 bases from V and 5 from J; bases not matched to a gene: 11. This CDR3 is CSGQSGTGGRETQYF. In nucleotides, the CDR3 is TGCAGCGGCCAAAGCGGGACAGGGGGCAGGGAGACCCAGTACTTC.

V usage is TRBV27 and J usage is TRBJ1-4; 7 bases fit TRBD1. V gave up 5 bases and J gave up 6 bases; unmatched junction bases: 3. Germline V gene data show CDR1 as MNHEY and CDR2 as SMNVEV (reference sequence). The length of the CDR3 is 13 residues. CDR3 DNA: TGTGCCAGCAGTGTAGGGGGCCATGAAAAACTGTTTTTT. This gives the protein CASSVGGHEKLFF.

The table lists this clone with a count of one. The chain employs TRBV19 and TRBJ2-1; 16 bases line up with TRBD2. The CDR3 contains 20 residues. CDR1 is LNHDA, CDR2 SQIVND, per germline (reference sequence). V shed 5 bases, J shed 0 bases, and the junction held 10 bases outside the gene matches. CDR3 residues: CASSGSEGLAGGSSYNEQFF. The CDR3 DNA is TGTGCCAGTAGTGGAAGCGAGGGACTAGCGGGAGGGAGCTCCTACAATGAGCAGTTCTTC.

This chain's CDR3 is CASSYGGTGKETQYF. The CDR3 DNA reads TGTGCCAGCAGTTATGGGGGGACAGGGAAGGAGACCCAGTACTTC. The chain is built from TRBV6-6 and TRBJ2-5, with 9 bases matching TRBD1. Germline V gives CDR1 MNHNY, CDR2 SVGAGI (reference sequence). CDR3 length equals 15 residues. The V and J ends lost 3 bases and 5 bases, in that order; junction bases with no gene match: 7.

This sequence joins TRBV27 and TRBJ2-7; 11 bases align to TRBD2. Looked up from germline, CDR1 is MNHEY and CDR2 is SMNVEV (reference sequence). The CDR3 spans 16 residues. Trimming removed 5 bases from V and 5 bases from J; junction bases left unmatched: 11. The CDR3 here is CASSIRTSGYLHEQYF. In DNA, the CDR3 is TGTGCCAGCAGTATACGGACTAGCGGGTATCTCCACGAGCAGTACTTC.

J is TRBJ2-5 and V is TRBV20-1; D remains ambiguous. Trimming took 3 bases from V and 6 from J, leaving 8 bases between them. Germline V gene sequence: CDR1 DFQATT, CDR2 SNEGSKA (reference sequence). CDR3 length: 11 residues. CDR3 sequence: CSASVSQTQYF. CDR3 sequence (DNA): TGCAGTGCTAGTGTGTCGCAGACCCAGTACTTC.

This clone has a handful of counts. CDR3 DNA sequence: TGTGCCAGCAGTAGGCCGAATCAGCCCCAGCATTTT. This gives the protein CASSRPNQPQHF. The V and J genes are TRBV5-6 and TRBJ1-5; D gene ambiguous. V gave up 5 bases and J gave up 4 bases, with 7 bases separating them. The germline V gene has CDR1 SGHDT and CDR2 YYEEEE. The CDR3 covers 12 residues. The full variable domain, rest sourced from reference TRBV5-6 and TRBJ1-5, is DAGVTQSPTHLIKTRGQQVTLRCSPKSGHDTVSWYQQALGQGPQFIFQYYEEEERQRGNFPDRFSGHQFPNYSSELNVNALLLGDSALYLCASSRPNQPQHFGDGTRLSIL.

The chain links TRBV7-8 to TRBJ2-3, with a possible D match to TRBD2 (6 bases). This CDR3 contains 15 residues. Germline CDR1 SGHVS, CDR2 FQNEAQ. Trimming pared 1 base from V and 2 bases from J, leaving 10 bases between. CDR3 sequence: CASSLEAGYTDTQYF. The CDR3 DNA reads TGTGCCAGCAGCTTAGAGGCGGGGTACACAGATACGCAGTATTTT.

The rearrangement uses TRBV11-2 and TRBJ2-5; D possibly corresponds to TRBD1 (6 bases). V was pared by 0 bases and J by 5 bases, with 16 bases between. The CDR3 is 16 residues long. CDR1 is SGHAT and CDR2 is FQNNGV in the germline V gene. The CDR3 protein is CASSLDKRGWLETQYF. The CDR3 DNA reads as TGTGCCAGCAGCTTAGATAAGAGGGGGTGGTTGGAGACCCAGTACTTC. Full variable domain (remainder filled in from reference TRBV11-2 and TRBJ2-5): EAGVAQSPRYKIIEKRQSVAFWCNPISGHATLYWYQQILGQGPKLLIQFQNNGVVDDSQLPKDRFSAERLKGVDSTLKIQPAKLEDSAVYLCASSLDKRGWLETQYFGPGTRLLVL.

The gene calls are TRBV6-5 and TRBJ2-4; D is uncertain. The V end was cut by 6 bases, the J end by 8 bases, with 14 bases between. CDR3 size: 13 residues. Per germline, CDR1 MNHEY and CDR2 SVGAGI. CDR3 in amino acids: CASSRDGQDIQYF. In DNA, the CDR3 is TGTGCCAGCAGCAGAGACGGGCAAGACATTCAGTACTTC.

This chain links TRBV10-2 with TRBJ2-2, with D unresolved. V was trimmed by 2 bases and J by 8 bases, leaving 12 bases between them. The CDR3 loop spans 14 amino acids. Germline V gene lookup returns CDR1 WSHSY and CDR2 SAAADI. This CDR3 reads CASSEEVFRGELFF. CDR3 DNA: TGCGCCAGCAGTGAGGAAGTCTTCAGGGGGGAGCTGTTTTTT.

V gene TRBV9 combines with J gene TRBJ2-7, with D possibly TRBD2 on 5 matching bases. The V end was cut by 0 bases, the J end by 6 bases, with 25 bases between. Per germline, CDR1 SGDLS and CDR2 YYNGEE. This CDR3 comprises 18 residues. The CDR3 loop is CASSVGSLTEGSWAEQYF. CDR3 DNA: TGTGCCAGCAGCGTAGGATCATTGACCGAGGGCTCTTGGGCCGAGCAGTACTTC. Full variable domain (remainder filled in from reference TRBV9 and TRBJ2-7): DSGVTQTPKHLITATGQRVTLRCSPRSGDLSVYWYQQSLDQGLQFLIQYYNGEERAKGNILERFSAQQFPDLHSELNLSSLELGDSALYFCASSVGSLTEGSWAEQYFGPGTRLTVT.

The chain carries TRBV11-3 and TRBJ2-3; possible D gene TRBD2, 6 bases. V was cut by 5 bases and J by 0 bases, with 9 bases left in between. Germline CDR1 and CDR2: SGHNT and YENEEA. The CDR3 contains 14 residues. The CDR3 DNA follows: TGTGCCAGCAGCCTCGGGAGAAGCACAGATACGCAGTATTTT. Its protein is CASSLGRSTDTQYF.

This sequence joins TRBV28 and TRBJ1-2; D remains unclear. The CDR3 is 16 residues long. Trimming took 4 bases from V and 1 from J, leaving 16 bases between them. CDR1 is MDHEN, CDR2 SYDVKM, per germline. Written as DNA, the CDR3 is TGTGCCAGCAGTTCCCGTCGGGGAACGGGTAACTATGGCTACACCTTC. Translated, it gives CASSSRRGTGNYGYTF.

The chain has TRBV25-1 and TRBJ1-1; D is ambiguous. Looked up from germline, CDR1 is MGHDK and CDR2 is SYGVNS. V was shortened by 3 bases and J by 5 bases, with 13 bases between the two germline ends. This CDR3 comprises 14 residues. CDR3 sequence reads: CASSDPTPGTEAFF. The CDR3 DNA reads TGTGCCAGCAGTGACCCGACCCCCGGGACTGAAGCTTTCTTT.

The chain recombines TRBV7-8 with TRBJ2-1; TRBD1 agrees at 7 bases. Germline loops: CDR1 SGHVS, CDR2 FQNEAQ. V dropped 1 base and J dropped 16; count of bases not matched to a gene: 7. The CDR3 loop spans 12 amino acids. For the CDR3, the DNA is TGTGCCAGCAGCTTAGGACAGGGCCTAGACTTCTTC. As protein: CASSLGQGLDFF. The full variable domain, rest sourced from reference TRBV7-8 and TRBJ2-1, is GAGVSQSPRYKVAKRGQDVALRCDPISGHVSLFWYQQALGQGPEFLTYFQNEAQLDKSGLPSDRFFAERPEGSVSTLKIQRTQQEDSAVYLCASSLGQGLDFFGPGTRLTVL.